These 9 T cell receptor beta chains came from one sample sequenced in a study of blood T cell repertoires in COVID-19. Assay used: immunoSEQ multiplex PCR; TCRdb lists only in-frame clones, some missing. The sample contains about 180,000 clones, more than 75% of which appear only once. Sequencing used peripheral blood. The receptors were sampled from a woman in her 70s with acute or convalescent COVID-19.

The chain uses TRBV15 and TRBJ1-6; the D gene is possibly TRBD1 (5 bases). The CDR3 is made up of 15 amino acids. The germline CDR1 and CDR2 sequences are LNHNV and YYDKDF (reference sequence). With 4 bases removed from V and 6 bases from J, the gap between germline ends came to 13 bases. CDR3: CATSTGGLGNSPLHF. CDR3 nucleotides: TGTGCCACCAGCACGGGGGGGTTGGGTAATTCACCCCTCCACTTT. Full variable domain (rest looked up from reference TRBV15 and TRBJ1-6): DAMVIQNPRYQVTQFGKPVTLSCSQTLNHNVMYWYQQKSSQAPKLLFHYYDKDFNNEADTPDNFQSRRPNTSFCFLDIRSPGLGDTAMYLCATSTGGLGNSPLHFGNGTRLTVT.

The genes are TRBV10-2 and TRBJ2-5, with 7 bases identical to TRBD1. Trimming at V came to 6 bases and at J to 9 bases, leaving 10 bases not matched to a gene. Germline-derived CDR1 and CDR2 are WSHSY and SAAADI. The CDR3 has 13 amino acids. CDR3 bases: TGCGCCAGCAGGAGGGGGCAGGGGACCCCCCAGTACTTC. This codes for CASRRGQGTPQYF.

The chain combines TRBV6-2 or TRBV6-3 with TRBJ2-1; TRBD2 matches 7 bases. Germline V gene data show CDR1 as MNHEY and CDR2 as SVGEGT. The J segment lost 6 bases and the V segment lost 4 bases, leaving 6 bases of the junction unmatched. This CDR3 region has 14 residues. The CDR3 region has the DNA TGTGCCAGCAGTTTGACTAGCCCGCTCAATGAGCAGTTCTTC. Amino acid sequence: CASSLTSPLNEQFF.

The rearrangement uses TRBV24-1 and TRBJ2-7, with D perhaps matching TRBD2 (5 bases). Germline V gene data show CDR1 as KGHDR and CDR2 as SFDVKD. V was shortened by 7 bases and J by 5 bases, with 23 bases between the two germline ends. This CDR3 spans 16 amino acids. The CDR3 region is CATSPVLAGIVHEQYF. DNA of the CDR3: TGTGCCACCAGCCCAGTGTTGGCGGGTATAGTACACGAGCAGTACTTC.

This clone was observed once. The chain links TRBV4-1 to TRBJ1-2, with D hard to call. From germline, CDR1 is MGHRA and CDR2 YSYEKL. Deletions cut 1 base from V and 3 bases from J, with 15 bases between. The CDR3 sequence is 16 residues long. The DNA for the CDR3 is TGCGCCAGCAGCCAAGTGTTACGTGGTCGGGACTATGGCTACACCTTC. Translating it yields CASSQVLRGRDYGYTF.

The chain links TRBV10-1 to TRBJ2-3; 10 bases are shared with TRBD2. Germline V gene sequence: CDR1 WNHNN, CDR2 SYGVQD (reference sequence). V was clipped by 0 bases and J by 1 base; unmatched bases: 1. The CDR3 loop spans 16 amino acids. As DNA, the CDR3 is TGCGCCAGCAGTGAGTCTACTAGCGGGGGCACAGATACGCAGTATTTT. This codes for CASSESTSGGTDTQYF.

The chain has TRBV6-5 and TRBJ1-5, with D perhaps TRBD1 (6 bases). V shed 2 bases and J shed 4 bases, with 15 bases lying between them. CDR3 length: 16 amino acids. CDR1 and CDR2 (germline): MNHEY, SVGAGI. The CDR3 region has the DNA TGTGCCAGCAGTTACCGGGGGGGCTCGCCTAATCAGCCCCAGCATTTT. It translates to CASSYRGGSPNQPQHF.

DNA for the CDR3: TGCGCCAGCAGCCAAGATGACAGGGGCTACGAGCAGTACTTC. This sequence encodes CASSQDDRGYEQYF. The chain has TRBV4-3 and TRBJ2-7; 8 bases fit TRBD1. The CDR3 sequence is 14 residues long. After removal of 0 bases from V and 3 bases from J, the junction contained 1 base not matched to a gene. The germline V gene encodes CDR1 LGHNA and CDR2 YSLEER.

The chain combines TRBV5-4 with TRBJ1-2; no clear D. Germline lookup yields CDR1 SGHNT and CDR2 YYREEE (reference sequence). This CDR3 comprises 13 residues. V dropped 0 bases and J dropped 11 bases, with 14 bases sitting between them. Here the CDR3 DNA reads TGTGCCAGCAGCTTGGCGGGTCCTGGTGGGTACACCTTC. This encodes CASSLAGPGGYTF.